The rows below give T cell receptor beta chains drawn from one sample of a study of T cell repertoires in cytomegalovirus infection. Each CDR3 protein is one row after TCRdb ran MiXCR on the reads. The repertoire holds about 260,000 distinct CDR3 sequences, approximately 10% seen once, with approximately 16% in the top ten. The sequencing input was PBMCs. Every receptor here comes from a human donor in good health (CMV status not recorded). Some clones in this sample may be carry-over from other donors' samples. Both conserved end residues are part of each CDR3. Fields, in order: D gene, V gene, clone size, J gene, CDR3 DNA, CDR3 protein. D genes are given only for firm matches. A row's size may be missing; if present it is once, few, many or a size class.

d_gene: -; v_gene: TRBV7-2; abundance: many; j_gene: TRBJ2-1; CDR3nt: TGTGCCAGCAGCTCCGGTCTCGGAACTAGCAATGAGCAGTTCTTC; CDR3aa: CASSSGLGTSNEQFF
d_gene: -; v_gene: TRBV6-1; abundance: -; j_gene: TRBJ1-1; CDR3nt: TGTGCCAGCAGTGGGCCTTGGGAGAACACTGAAGCTTTCTTT; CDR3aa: CASSGPWENTEAFF
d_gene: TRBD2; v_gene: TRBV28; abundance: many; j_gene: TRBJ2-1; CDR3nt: TGTGCCAGCAGCCGACCAGCGGGGGGGCTCACCAATGAGCAGTTCTTC; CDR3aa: CASSRPAGGLTNEQFF
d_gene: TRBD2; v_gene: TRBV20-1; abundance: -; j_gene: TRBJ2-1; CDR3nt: TGCAGTGCTGGACTAGCGGGGGGGCTCAATGAGCAGTTCTTC; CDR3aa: CSAGLAGGLNEQFF
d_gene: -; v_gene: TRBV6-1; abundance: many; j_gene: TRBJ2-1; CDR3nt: TGTGCCAGCAGTGACAGGTTTGGACAATCTGAGCAGTTCTTC; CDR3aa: CASSDRFGQSEQFF
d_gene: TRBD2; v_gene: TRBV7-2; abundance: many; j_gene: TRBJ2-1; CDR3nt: TGTGCCAGCAGCCTCGGACTAGCCGGAGGTGAGCAGTTCTTC; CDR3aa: CASSLGLAGGEQFF
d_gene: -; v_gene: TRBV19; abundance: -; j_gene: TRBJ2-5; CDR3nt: TGTGCCAGTATGGAGCCCCAAGGGGAGACCCAGTACTTC; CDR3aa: CASMEPQGETQYF
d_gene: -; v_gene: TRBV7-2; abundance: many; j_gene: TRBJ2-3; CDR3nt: TGTGCCAGCAGCCTACGCGGGCTCCGGGAGAGCACAGATACGCAGTATTTT; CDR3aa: CASSLRGLRESTDTQYF
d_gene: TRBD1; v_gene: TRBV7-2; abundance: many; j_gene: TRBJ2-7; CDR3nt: TGTGCCAGCAGCCCCGGCGAGCGAAGACAGGGGGCGAGGAAGTACTTC; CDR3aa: CASSPGERRQGARKYF
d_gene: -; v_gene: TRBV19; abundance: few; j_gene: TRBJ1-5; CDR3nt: TGTGCCAGTAGTATAGGGACATCCTATAGCAATCAGCCCCAGCATTTT; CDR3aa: CASSIGTSYSNQPQHF
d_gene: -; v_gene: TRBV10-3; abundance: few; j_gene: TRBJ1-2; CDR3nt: TGTGCCATCAGTGACTGGGGGTCTAACTATGGCTACACCTTC; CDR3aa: CAISDWGSNYGYTF
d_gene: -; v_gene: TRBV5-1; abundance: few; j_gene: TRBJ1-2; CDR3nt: TGCGCCAGCAGCTGGGGAACAGACTACACCTTC; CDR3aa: CASSWGTDYTF
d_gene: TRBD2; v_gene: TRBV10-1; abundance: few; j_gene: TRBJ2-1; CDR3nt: TGCGCCAGCAGTGGGAAATGGGAGGGGAATGAGCAGTTCTTC; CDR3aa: CASSGKWEGNEQFF
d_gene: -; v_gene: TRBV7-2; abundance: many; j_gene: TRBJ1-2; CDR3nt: TGTGCCAGCAGCTTAGTGAGGGGCGGCTACACCTTC; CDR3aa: CASSLVRGGYTF
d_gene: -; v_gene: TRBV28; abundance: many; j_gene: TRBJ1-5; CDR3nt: TGTGCCAGCATCTCCGGGGCCTATAGCAATCAGCCCCAGCATTTT; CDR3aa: CASISGAYSNQPQHF
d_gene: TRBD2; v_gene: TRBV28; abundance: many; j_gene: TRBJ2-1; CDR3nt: TGTGCCAGCAGTCCGCATAGCGGGGGGGGGAATGAGCAGTTCTTC; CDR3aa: CASSPHSGGGNEQFF
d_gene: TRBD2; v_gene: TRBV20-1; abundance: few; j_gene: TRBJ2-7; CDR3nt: TGCAGTGCTAGCGGGAGGGGGGGCGAGCAGTACTTC; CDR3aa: CSASGRGGEQYF
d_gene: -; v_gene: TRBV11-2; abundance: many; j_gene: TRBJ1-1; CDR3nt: TGTGCCAGCAGCTTAACAGGGAAAGGAGAAGCTTTCTTT; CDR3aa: CASSLTGKGEAFF
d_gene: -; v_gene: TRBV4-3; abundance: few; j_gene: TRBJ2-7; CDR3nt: TGCGCCAGCAGCCAAGATCTGGGCAGCTCCTACGAGCAGTACTTC; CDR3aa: CASSQDLGSSYEQYF
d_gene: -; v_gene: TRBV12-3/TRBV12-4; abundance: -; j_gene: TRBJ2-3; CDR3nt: TGTGCCAGCAGTTTAAGTTCGGACCCCCATGATACGCAGTATTTT; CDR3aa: CASSLSSDPHDTQYF
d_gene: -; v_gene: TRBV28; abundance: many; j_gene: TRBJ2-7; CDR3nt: TGTGCCAGCAGCCAGCAGTATACCTACGAGCAGTACTTC; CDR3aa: CASSQQYTYEQYF